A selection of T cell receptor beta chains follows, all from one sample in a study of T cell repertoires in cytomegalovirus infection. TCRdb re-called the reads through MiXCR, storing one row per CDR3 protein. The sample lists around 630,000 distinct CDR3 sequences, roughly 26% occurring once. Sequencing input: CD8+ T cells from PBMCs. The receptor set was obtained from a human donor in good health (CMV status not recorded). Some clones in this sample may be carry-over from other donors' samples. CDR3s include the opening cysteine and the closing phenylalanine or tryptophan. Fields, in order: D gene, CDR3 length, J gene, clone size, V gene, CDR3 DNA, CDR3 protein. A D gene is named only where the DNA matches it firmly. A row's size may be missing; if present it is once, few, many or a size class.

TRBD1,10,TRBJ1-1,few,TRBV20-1,TGCAGTGCTTGGGGACAGGGCGCTTTCTTT,CSAWGQGAFF
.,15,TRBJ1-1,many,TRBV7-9,TGTGCCAGCTCCCGGGGCAGGGAGATTAACACTGAAGCTTTCTTT,CASSRGREINTEAFF
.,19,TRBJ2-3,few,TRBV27,TGTGCCAGCAGTTTATCGTCCCTCCTTACTAGCCTTAGCACAGATACGCAGTATTTT,CASSLSSLLTSLSTDTQYF
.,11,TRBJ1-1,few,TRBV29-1,TGCAGCGTTGTTGCGAACACTGAAGCTTTCTTT,CSVVANTEAFF
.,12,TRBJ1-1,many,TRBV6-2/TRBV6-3,TGTGCCAGCAGCGGGGCGTACACTGAAGCTTTCTTT,CASSGAYTEAFF
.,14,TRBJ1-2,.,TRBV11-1,TGTGCCAGCAGCTTCGGCGAGTTTCCCTATGGCTACACCTTC,CASSFGEFPYGYTF
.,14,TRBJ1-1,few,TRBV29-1,TGCAGCGTCCCCGCGGGCAGGATCGTGGGGGAAGCTTTCTTT,CSVPAGRIVGEAFF
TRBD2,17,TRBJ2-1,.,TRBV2,TGTGCCAGCATGAGAGTCAGCGGGGTCGACTTCTACAATGAGCAGTTCTTC,CASMRVSGVDFYNEQFF
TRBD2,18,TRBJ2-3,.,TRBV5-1,TGCGCCAGCAGCCCCCGGAGGGGACTAGCGGGGAGCACAGATACGCAGTATTTT,CASSPRRGLAGSTDTQYF
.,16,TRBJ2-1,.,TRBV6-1,TGTGCCAGCAGTGAACGAGGGGGGCCTTACGACGATGAGCAGTTCTTC,CASSERGGPYDDEQFF
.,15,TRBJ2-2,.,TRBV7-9,TGTGCCAGCAGCGTAGGCCGGGAAAACACCGGGGAGCTGTTTTTT,CASSVGRENTGELFF
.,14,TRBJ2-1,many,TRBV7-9,TGTGCCGGAAGTCCGGAGAGCTCCTACAATGAGCAGTTCTTC,CAGSPESSYNEQFF
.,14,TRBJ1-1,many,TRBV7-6,TGTGCCAGCAGCTCGCGACAGGTGAACACTGAAGCTTTCTTT,CASSSRQVNTEAFF
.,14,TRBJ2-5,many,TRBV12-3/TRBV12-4,TGTGCCAGCAGTTTAAGGGGGGCTCAAGAGACCCAGTACTTC,CASSLRGAQETQYF
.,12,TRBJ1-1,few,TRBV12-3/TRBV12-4,TGTGCCAGCAGTTTAGTGAGCCGGGAAGCTTTCTTT,CASSLVSREAFF
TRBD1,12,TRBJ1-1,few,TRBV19,TGTGCCAGTGTCCAGGGGGCCACTGAAGCTTTCTTT,CASVQGATEAFF
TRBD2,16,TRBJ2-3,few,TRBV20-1,TGCAGTGCTAGAGATTTAGCGGGGCCAATCACCGATACGCAGTATTTT,CSARDLAGPITDTQYF
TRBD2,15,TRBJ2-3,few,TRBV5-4,TGTGCCAGCAGCCTCTCGGGGGGGCTCACAGATACGCAGTATTTT,CASSLSGGLTDTQYF
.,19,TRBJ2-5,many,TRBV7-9,TGTGCCAGCAGCAACCGGATCGGAGCAGAGGTCCATACACAAGAGACCCAGTACTTC,CASSNRIGAEVHTQETQYF
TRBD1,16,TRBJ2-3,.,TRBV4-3,TGCGCCAGCAGCCAAGCTTGGAGACAGGGAACAGATACGCAGTATTTT,CASSQAWRQGTDTQYF
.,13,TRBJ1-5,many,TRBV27,TGTGCCAGCAGTGATAATATGAATCAGCCCCAGCATTTT,CASSDNMNQPQHF
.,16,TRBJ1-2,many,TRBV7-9,TGTGCCAGCAGCCCACACCTCTCCCTCATTAACTATGGCTACACCTTC,CASSPHLSLINYGYTF
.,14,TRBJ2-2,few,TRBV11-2,TGTGCCAGCAGTCAGGGTTTAATTTCAGGGGAGCTGTTTTTT,CASSQGLISGELFF
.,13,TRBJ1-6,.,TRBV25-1,TGTGCCAGCAATTGGGGGGGTGATTCACCCCTCCACTTT,CASNWGGDSPLHF
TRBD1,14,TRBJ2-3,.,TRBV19,TGTGCCAGTAGTTGGGGCAGGGGGCCGGATACGCAGTATTTT,CASSWGRGPDTQYF
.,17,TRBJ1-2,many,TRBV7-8,TGTGCCAGCAGCTTAGAGGTGGCTCTAAACCGGTACTATGGCTACACCTTC,CASSLEVALNRYYGYTF
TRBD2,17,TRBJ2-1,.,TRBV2,TGTGCCAGCAGTGGGGAGCGGGGGGGCCCCCCCTACAATGAGCAGTTCTTC,CASSGERGGPPYNEQFF
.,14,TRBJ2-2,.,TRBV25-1,TGTGCCAGCAAATTCCCAGGGCCCACCGGGGAGCTGTTTTTT,CASKFPGPTGELFF
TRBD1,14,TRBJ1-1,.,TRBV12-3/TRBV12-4,TGTGCCAGCAGGCGGGGACAGCTGAACACTGAAGCTTTCTTT,CASRRGQLNTEAFF
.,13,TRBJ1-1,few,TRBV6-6,TGTGCCACCACACAGGGAGAGAACACTGAAGCTTTCTTT,CATTQGENTEAFF
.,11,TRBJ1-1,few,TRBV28,TGTGCCAGCAGTTTCGGAAGGAACGCTTTCTTT,CASSFGRNAFF
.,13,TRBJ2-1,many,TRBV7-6,TGTGCCAGCAGCTTAGGAGTTGGATATGAGCAGTTCTTC,CASSLGVGYEQFF
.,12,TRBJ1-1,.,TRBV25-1,TGTGCCAGCAGTGCGGCCGGGCCTGAAGCTTTCTTT,CASSAAGPEAFF
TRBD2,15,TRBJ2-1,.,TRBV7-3,TGTGCCAGCAGCTTATTCGGGGGGGGCAGCAATGAGCAGTTCTTC,CASSLFGGGSNEQFF
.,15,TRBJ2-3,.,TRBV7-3,TGTGCCAGCAGAAATAGCGGATTAGGCACAGATACGCAGTATTTT,CASRNSGLGTDTQYF
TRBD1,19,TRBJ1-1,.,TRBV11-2,TGTGCCAGCAGCTTAGACCCCGTTGGCCGGGACAGGGCGAACACTGAAGCTTTCTTT,CASSLDPVGRDRANTEAFF
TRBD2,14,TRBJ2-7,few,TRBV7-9,TGTGCCAGCAGCTTAGGCGGGGGAGGAAACGAGCAGTACTTC,CASSLGGGGNEQYF
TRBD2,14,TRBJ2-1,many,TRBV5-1,TGTGCCAGCAGCTTGGGACTAGCAGGCAATGAGCAGTTCTTC,CASSLGLAGNEQFF
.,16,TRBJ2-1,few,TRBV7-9,TGTGCCAGCAGCTTAGATGTGGGGGGGCCCTACAATGAGCAGTTCTTC,CASSLDVGGPYNEQFF
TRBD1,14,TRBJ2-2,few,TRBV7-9,TGTGCCAGCAGCCAGAGGACAGGGTCCGGGGAGCTGTTTTTT,CASSQRTGSGELFF
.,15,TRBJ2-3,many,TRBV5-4,TGTGCCAGCAGCTTGGATCCGGGGAGCACAGATACGCAGTATTTT,CASSLDPGSTDTQYF
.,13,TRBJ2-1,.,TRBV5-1,TGCGCCAGCAGCTTGGCCACAGGGAATGAGCAGTTCTTC,CASSLATGNEQFF
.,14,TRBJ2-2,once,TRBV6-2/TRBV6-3,TGTGCCAGCAGTTACTCCGTGATCACCGGGGAGCTGTTTTTT,CASSYSVITGELFF
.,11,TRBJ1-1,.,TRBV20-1,TGCAGTCAAGAGGGGGACACTGAAGCTTTCTTT,CSQEGDTEAFF
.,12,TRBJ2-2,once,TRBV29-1,TGCAGCGTTGCTCTGGCGTTCGGGGAGCTGTTTTTT,CSVALAFGELFF